Included here is one TCR beta chain sequence, with context. Its target is unknown. It was with 60 Vbeta and 13 Jbeta primers that the PCR ran. Repertoires were generated with immunoSEQ multiplex PCR, while TCRdb's copy carries only in-frame clones and drops some. The sample shows approximately 170,000 clones, around 68% of them seen only once. This sample is drawn from a study of cytomegalovirus exposure and HLA in healthy donors. Study context: One earlier analysis, a look at 180 million or so T cells, found around 110 million unique TCR beta sequences. Study-wide results and caveats: A later analysis reportedly found fewer N-insertions in an Asian-associated ancestry cluster than the approximately 670-donor mean. In vitro experiments confirmed that three CMV-associated chains were specific for CMV antigens.

The germline V gene has CDR1 LNHDA and CDR2 SQIVND (reference sequence). Unmatched junction bases numbered 5, after V lost 5 bases and J lost 6 bases. The CDR3 consists of 14 residues. The receptor's source is a woman in her thirties or forties in good health and CMV-seropositive. The gene calls are TRBV19 and TRBJ2-4; TRBD1 matches at 9 bases. Material for sequencing was PBMCs. CDR3 nucleotide sequence: TGTGCCAGTAGTTCCACAGGGGGCGCAAACATTCAGTACTTC. Protein sequence: CASSSTGGANIQYF.